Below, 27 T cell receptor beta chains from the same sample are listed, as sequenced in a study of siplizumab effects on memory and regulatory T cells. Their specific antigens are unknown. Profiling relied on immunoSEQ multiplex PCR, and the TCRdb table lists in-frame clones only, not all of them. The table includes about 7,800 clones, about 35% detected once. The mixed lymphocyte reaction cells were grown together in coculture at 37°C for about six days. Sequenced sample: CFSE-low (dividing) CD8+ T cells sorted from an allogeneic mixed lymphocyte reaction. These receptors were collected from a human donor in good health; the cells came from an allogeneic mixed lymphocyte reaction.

As DNA, the CDR3 is TGTGCCAGCAGCTTAGGAGACACCATATATTTT. It translates to CASSLGDTIYF. The rearrangement joins TRBV11-3 to TRBJ1-3; D gene uncertain. CDR1 and CDR2 from the germline V gene are SGHNT and YENEEA. Trimming stripped 1 base from V and 8 bases from J, with 3 bases between. This CDR3 spans 11 amino acids.

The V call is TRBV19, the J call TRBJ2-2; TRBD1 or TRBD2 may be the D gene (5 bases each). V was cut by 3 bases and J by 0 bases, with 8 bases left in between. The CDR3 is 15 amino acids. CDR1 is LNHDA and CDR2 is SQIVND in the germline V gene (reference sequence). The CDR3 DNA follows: TGTGCCAGTAGTATGCGAGGGGCGAACACCGGGGAGCTGTTTTTT. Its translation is CASSMRGANTGELFF.

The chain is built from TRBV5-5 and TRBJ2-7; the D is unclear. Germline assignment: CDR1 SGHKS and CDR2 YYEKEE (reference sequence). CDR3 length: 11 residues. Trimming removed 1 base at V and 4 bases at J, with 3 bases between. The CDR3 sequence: CASSLTYEQYF. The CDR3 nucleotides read TGTGCCAGCAGCTTGACGTACGAGCAGTACTTC.

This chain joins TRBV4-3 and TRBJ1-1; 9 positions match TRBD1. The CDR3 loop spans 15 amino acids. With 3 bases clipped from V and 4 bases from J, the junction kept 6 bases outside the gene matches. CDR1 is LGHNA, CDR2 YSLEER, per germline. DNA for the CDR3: TGCGCCAGCAGCCACGGGACAGGGAGGGGCACTGAAGCTTTCTTT. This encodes CASSHGTGRGTEAFF.

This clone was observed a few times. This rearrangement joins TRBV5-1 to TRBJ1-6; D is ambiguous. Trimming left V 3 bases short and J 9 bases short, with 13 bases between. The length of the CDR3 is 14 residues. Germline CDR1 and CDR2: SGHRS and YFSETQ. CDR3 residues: CASSSRVGISPLHF. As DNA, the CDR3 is TGCGCCAGCAGCTCAAGGGTGGGGATTTCACCCCTCCACTTT. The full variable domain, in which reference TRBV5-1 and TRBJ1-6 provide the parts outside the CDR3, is KAGVTQTPRYLIKTRGQQVTLSCSPISGHRSVSWYQQTPGQGLQFLFEYFSETQRNKGNFPGRFSGRQFSNSRSEMNVSTLELGDSALYLCASSSRVGISPLHFGNGTRLTVT.

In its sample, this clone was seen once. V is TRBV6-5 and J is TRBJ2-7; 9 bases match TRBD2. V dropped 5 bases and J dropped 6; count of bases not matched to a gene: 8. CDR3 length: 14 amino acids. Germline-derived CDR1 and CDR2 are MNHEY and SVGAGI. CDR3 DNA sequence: TGTGCCAGCAGTGATAATAGCGGGAGAAGCGAGCAGTACTTC. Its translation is CASSDNSGRSEQYF.

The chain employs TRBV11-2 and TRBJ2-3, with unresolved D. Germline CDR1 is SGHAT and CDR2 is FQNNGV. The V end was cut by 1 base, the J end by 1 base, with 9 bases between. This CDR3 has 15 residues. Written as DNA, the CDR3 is TGTGCCAGCAGCTTAGTGGGGAACCGCACAGATACGCAGTATTTT. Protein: CASSLVGNRTDTQYF.

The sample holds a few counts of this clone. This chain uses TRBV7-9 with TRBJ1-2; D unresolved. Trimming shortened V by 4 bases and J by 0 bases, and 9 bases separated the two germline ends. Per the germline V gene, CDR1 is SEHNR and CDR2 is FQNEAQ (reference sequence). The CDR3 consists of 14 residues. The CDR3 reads CASSSAGANYGYTF. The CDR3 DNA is TGTGCCAGCAGCTCCGCGGGAGCTAACTATGGCTACACCTTC.

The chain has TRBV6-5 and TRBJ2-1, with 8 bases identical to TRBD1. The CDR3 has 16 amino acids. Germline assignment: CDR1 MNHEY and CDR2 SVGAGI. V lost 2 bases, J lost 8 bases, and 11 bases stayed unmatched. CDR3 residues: CASSYDRRGLGHEQFF. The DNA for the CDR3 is TGTGCCAGCAGTTACGATCGCAGGGGGCTCGGGCATGAGCAGTTCTTC.

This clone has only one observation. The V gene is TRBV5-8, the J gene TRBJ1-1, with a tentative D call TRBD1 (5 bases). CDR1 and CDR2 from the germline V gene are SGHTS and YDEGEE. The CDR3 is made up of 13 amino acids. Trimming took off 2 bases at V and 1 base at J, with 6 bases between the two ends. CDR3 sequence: CASSFDRNTEAFF. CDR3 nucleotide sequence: TGTGCCAGCAGCTTTGACAGGAACACTGAAGCTTTCTTT.

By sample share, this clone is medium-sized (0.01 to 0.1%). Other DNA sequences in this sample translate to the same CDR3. CDR3 amino acids: CASSPGQGAYEQYF. The DNA of the CDR3 is TGTGCCAGCAGCCCGGGACAGGGGGCTTACGAGCAGTACTTC. V and J are TRBV5-5 and TRBJ2-7, with 12 bases matching TRBD1. The CDR3 is 14 residues long. Trimming took 4 bases from V and 4 from J; bases not matched to a gene: 3. CDR1 is SGHKS, CDR2 YYEKEE, per germline (reference sequence).

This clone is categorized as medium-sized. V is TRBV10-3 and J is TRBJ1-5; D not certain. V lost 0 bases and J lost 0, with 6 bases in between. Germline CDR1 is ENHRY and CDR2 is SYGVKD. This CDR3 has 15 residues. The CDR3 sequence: CAISESTDSNQPQHF. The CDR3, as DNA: TGTGCCATCAGTGAGTCCACAGATAGCAATCAGCCCCAGCATTTT.

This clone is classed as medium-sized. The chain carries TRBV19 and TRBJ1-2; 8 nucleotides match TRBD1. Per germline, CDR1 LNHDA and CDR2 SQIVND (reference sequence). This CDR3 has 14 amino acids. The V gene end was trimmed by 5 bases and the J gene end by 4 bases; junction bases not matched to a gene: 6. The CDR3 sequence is CASSPGGASYGYTF. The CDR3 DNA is TGTGCCAGTAGTCCAGGGGGCGCTAGCTATGGCTACACCTTC.

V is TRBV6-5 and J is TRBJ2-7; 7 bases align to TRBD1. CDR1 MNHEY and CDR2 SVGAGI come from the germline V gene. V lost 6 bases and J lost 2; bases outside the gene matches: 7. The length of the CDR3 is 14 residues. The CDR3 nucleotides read TGTGCCAGCAGAGAAACAGGGGCGGCCTACGAGCAGTACTTC. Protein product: CASRETGAAYEQYF.

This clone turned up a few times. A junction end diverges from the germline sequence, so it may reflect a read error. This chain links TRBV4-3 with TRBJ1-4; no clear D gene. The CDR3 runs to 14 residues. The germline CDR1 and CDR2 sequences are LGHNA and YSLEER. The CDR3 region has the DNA TGCGCCACCAGCCTGGTGAGACAAAATGAAAAACTGTTTTTT. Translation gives CATSLVRQNEKLFF.

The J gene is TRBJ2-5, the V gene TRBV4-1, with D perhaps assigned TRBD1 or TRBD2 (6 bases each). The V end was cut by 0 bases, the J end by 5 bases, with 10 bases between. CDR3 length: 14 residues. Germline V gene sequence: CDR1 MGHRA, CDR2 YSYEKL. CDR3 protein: CASSQDRRGETQYF. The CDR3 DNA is TGCGCCAGCAGCCAAGATCGGAGGGGGGAGACCCAGTACTTC.

The CDR3 loop reads CSVPSMAGELFF. The CDR3 nucleotides read TGCAGCGTTCCCTCTATGGCCGGGGAGCTGTTTTTT. The chain has TRBV29-1 and TRBJ2-2; no definite D call. V lost 5 bases to trimming and J lost 6 bases, with 10 bases between them. This CDR3 has 12 residues. The V gene's germline CDR1 is SQVTM and CDR2 ANQGSEA.

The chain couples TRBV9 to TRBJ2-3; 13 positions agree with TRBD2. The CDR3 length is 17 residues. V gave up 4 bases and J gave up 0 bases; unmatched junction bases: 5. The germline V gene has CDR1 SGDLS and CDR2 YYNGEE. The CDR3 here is CASSSGLAGQSTDTQYF. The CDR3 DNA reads TGTGCCAGCAGCTCGGGACTAGCGGGACAAAGCACAGATACGCAGTATTTT.

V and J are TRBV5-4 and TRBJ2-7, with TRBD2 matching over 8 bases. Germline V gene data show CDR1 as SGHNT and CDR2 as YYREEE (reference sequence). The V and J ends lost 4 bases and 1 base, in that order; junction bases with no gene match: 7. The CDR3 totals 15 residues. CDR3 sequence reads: CASSHTSGSSYEQYF. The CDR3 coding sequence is TGTGCCAGCAGCCATACTAGCGGATCTTCCTACGAGCAGTACTTC. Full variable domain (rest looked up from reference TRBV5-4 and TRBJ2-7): ETGVTQSPTHLIKTRGQQVTLRCSSQSGHNTVSWYQQALGQGPQFIFQYYREEENGRGNFPPRFSGLQFPNYSSELNVNALELDDSALYLCASSHTSGSSYEQYFGPGTRLTVT.

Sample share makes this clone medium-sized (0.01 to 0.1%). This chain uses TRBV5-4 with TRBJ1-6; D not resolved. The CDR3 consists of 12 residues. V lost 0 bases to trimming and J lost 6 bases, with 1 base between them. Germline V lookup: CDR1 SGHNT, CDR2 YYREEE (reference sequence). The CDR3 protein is CASSLGNSPLHF. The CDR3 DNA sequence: TGTGCCAGCAGCTTGGGTAATTCACCCCTCCACTTT.

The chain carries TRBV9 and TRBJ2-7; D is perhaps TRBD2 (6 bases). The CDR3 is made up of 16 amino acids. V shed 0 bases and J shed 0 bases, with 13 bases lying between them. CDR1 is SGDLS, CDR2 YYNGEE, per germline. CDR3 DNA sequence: TGTGCCAGCAGCGTAGGATCGGGACTCCCCTCCTACGAGCAGTACTTC. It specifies CASSVGSGLPSYEQYF.

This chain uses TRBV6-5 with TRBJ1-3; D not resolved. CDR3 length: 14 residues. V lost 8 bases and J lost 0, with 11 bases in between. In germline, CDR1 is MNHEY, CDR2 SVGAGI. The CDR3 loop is CASVNWGSGNTIYF. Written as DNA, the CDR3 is TGTGCCAGCGTGAACTGGGGCTCTGGAAACACCATATATTTT.

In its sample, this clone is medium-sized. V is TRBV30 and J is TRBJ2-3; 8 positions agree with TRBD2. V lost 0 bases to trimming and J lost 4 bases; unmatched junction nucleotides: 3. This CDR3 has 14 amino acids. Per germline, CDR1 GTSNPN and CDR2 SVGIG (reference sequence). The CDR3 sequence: CAWSVGAGADTQYF. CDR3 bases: TGTGCCTGGAGTGTAGGAGCGGGGGCAGATACGCAGTATTTT.

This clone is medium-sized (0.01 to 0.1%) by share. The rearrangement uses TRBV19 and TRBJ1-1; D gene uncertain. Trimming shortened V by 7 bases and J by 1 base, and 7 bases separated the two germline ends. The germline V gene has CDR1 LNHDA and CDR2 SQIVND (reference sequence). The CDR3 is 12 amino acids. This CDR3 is CASTFGNTEAFF. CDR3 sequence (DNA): TGTGCCAGTACATTTGGGAACACTGAAGCTTTCTTT.

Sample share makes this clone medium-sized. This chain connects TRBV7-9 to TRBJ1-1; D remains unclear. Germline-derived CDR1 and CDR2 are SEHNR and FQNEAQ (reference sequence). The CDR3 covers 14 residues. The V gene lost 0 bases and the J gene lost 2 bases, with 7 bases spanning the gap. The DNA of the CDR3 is TGTGCCAGCAGCTTAGCCCGGCATAACACTGAAGCTTTCTTT. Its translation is CASSLARHNTEAFF.

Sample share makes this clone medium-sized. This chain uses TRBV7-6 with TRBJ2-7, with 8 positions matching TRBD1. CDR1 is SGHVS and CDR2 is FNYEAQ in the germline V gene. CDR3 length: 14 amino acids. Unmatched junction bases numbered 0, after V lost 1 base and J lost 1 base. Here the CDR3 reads CASSLDRGSYEQYF. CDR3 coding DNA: TGTGCCAGCAGCTTAGACAGGGGGTCCTACGAGCAGTACTTC.

This CDR3 reads CASSRGGEAFF. The CDR3 DNA sequence: TGTGCCAGCAGCCGCGGCGGTGAAGCTTTCTTT. This sequence joins TRBV7-9 and TRBJ1-1; D is undetermined. Trimming took 5 bases from V and 7 from J, leaving 8 bases between them. The CDR3 extends over 11 amino acids. Germline CDR1 is SEHNR and CDR2 is FQNEAQ (reference sequence).